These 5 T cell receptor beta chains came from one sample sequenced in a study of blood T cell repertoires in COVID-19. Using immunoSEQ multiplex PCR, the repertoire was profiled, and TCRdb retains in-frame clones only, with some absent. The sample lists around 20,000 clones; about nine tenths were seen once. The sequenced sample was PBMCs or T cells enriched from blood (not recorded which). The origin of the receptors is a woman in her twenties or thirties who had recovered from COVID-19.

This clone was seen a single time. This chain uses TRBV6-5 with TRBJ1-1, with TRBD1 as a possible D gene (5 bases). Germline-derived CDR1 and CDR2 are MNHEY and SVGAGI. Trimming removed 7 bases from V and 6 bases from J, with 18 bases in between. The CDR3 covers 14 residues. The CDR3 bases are TGTGCCAGCACCACGGGGGGGGAAATGGCTGAAGCTTTCTTT. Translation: CASTTGGEMAEAFF.

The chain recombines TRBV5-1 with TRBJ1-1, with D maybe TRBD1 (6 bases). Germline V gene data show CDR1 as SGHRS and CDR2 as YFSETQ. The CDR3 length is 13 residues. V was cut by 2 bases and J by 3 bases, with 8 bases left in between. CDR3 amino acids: CASSLQGDTEAFF. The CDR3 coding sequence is TGCGCCAGCAGCTTACAGGGAGACACTGAAGCTTTCTTT.

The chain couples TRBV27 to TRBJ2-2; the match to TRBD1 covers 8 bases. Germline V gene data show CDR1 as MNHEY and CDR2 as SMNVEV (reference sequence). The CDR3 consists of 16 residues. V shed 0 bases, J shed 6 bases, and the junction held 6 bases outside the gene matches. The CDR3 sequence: CASSLSWTGKAGELFF. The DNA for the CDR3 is TGTGCCAGCAGTTTATCATGGACAGGGAAAGCCGGGGAGCTGTTTTTT.

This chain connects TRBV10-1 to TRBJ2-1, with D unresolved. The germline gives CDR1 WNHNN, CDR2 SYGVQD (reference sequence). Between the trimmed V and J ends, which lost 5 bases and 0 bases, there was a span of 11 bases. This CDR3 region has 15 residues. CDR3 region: CASSSPLSSYNEQFF. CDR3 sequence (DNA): TGCGCCAGCAGTTCTCCATTGAGCTCCTACAATGAGCAGTTCTTC.

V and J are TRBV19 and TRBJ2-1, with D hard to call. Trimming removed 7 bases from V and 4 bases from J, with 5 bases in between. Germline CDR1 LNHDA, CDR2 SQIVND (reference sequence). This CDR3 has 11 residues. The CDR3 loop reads CASTRYNEQFF. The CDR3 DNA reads TGTGCCAGTACCAGGTACAATGAGCAGTTCTTC. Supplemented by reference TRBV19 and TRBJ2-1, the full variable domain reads DGGITQSPKYLFRKEGQNVTLSCEQNLNHDAMYWYRQDPGQGLRLIYYSQIVNDFQKGDIAEGYSVSREKKESFPLTVTSAQKNPTAFYLCASTRYNEQFFGPGTRLTVL.